What follows are 32 T cell receptor beta chains derived from one specimen sequenced in a study of blood T cell repertoires in COVID-19 (dated by TCRdb to the early 2020s). Library preparation was by the immunoSEQ multiplex PCR assay. This is the immuneACCESS table as TCRdb keeps it, with only in-frame sequences that have V and J called. A part of the clones is gone; compared with another copy, unresolved V genes explain less than half, and the rest is unexplained. The table for this sample lists some 20,000 clones; approximately 85% of them were counted only once. In total, the top ten clones hold under 75% of the sample. Sequencing was done on a sample of peripheral blood. The receptors stem from a man of 80 years or more with acute or convalescent COVID-19.

This chain joins TRBV6-5 and TRBJ1-6; D is perhaps TRBD1 (6 bases). The germline V gene has CDR1 MNHEY and CDR2 SVGAGI. This CDR3 region has 15 residues. Trimming cost V 1 base and J 7 bases, with 11 bases left between them. The CDR3 DNA sequence: TGTGCCAGCAGTTACTACAGGGCGGCCAATTCACCCCTCCACTTT. This codes for CASSYYRAANSPLHF.

The rearrangement uses TRBV5-1 and TRBJ1-1, with TRBD1 matching 9 bases. Germline V CDR1 and CDR2: SGHRS, YFSETQ. J gave up 6 bases and V 4 bases, and 1 base lay outside the gene matches. This CDR3 is 12 amino acids long. DNA for the CDR3: TGCGCCAGCAGCAGGGACAGGGCTGAAGCTTTCTTT. Its translation is CASSRDRAEAFF. The complete variable domain, with remaining parts taken from reference TRBV5-1 and TRBJ1-1, reads KAGVTQTPRYLIKTRGQQVTLSCSPISGHRSVSWYQQTPGQGLQFLFEYFSETQRNKGNFPGRFSGRQFSNSRSEMNVSTLELGDSALYLCASSRDRAEAFFGQGTRLTVV.

This chain joins TRBV19 and TRBJ2-2; 15 bases align to TRBD2. The V gene's germline CDR1 is LNHDA and CDR2 SQIVND (reference sequence). V was clipped by 6 bases and J by 5 bases; unmatched bases: 7. This CDR3 contains 17 residues. The CDR3 region is CASSRTSGGARTGELFF. The CDR3 nucleotides read TGTGCCAGTAGCCGGACTAGCGGGGGGGCAAGAACCGGGGAGCTGTTTTTT.

The chain is built from TRBV11-3 and TRBJ2-1, with D maybe TRBD1 (6 bases). Germline-derived CDR1 and CDR2 are SGHNT and YENEEA. With 1 base removed from V and 10 bases from J, the gap between germline ends came to 8 bases. The CDR3 contains 12 residues. CDR3 bases: TGTGCCAGCAGCTTAGGGGGACACGAGCAGTTCTTC. It is translated as CASSLGGHEQFF.

The genes are TRBV5-1 and TRBJ1-2; 11 bases align to TRBD1. The germline gives CDR1 SGHRS, CDR2 YFSETQ. The CDR3 is 14 amino acids. V gave up 4 bases and J gave up 5 bases; unmatched junction bases: 4. The CDR3 region is CASSGQGAGYGYTF. DNA of the CDR3: TGCGCCAGCAGCGGACAGGGGGCGGGGTATGGCTACACCTTC.

The rearrangement joins TRBV4-2 to TRBJ1-6; D may be TRBD1 (6 bases). V gave up 10 bases and J gave up 9 bases, with 13 bases separating them. Germline CDR1 is LGHNA and CDR2 is YNFKEQ. There are 12 residues in the CDR3. The CDR3 loop reads CATAGEGSPLHF. The CDR3 DNA is TGTGCCACCGCAGGGGAAGGTTCACCCCTCCACTTT.

V gene TRBV6-2 or TRBV6-3 combines with J gene TRBJ1-6, with TRBD1 identical over 7 bases. The CDR3 runs 16 residues. Germline V gives CDR1 MNHEY, CDR2 SVGEGT. With 0 bases clipped from V and 7 bases from J, the junction kept 6 bases outside the gene matches. The CDR3 sequence is CASSYSFGTANSPLHF. In DNA form, the CDR3 reads TGTGCCAGCAGTTACTCGTTTGGGACAGCGAATTCACCCCTCCACTTT.

The sample holds a few counts of this clone. The chain joins TRBV19 to TRBJ1-5; unclear D gene. V was trimmed by 7 bases and J by 0 bases, leaving 10 bases between them. The CDR3 extends over 14 amino acids. Germline V gives CDR1 LNHDA, CDR2 SQIVND (reference sequence). The CDR3 sequence: CASTSRGSNQPQHF. DNA for the CDR3: TGTGCCAGTACCTCCCGCGGTAGCAATCAGCCCCAGCATTTT.

The V call is TRBV6-5, the J call TRBJ2-3, with 8 bases lining up with TRBD2. Germline CDR1 reads MNHEY; CDR2 reads SVGAGI. The CDR3 totals 16 residues. J lost 5 bases, V lost 4 bases, and 11 bases had no gene match. The CDR3 here is CASSFFGGARGDTQYF. The DNA of the CDR3 is TGTGCCAGCAGTTTTTTCGGGGGGGCTCGGGGAGATACGCAGTATTTT.

The chain uses TRBV3-1 (or the pseudogene TRBV3-2) and TRBJ1-3; TRBD1 aligns across 7 bases. V was clipped by 5 bases and J by 3 bases; unmatched bases: 7. Germline CDR1 LGHDT, CDR2 YNNKEL (reference sequence). The length of the CDR3 is 15 residues. The CDR3 DNA sequence: TGTGCCAGCAGCTCACAGGGGTCGGTTGGAAACACCATATATTTT. It yields the protein CASSSQGSVGNTIYF.

The rearrangement joins TRBV11-2 to TRBJ1-2; 7 nucleotides line up with TRBD1. CDR3 length: 15 amino acids. CDR1 SGHAT and CDR2 FQNNGV come from the germline V gene. Trimming cost V 1 base and J 4 bases; bases outside gene matches: 6. This chain's CDR3 is CASSLAPTGSYGYTF. The CDR3 region has the DNA TGTGCCAGCAGCTTAGCTCCGACAGGGAGCTATGGCTACACCTTC.

The chain is built from TRBV14 and TRBJ2-1; TRBD2 aligns across 9 bases. The CDR3 length is 17 residues. J lost 6 bases, V lost 1 base, and 10 bases had no gene match. CDR1 and CDR2 (germline): SGHDN, FVKESK. Written as DNA, the CDR3 is TGTGCCAGCAGCCAAGCAGGCGGACTAGCGACACCCAATGAGCAGTTCTTC. Amino acids: CASSQAGGLATPNEQFF. Using reference TRBV14 and TRBJ2-1 for the parts outside the CDR3, the full variable domain is EAGVTQFPSHSVIEKGQTVTLRCDPISGHDNLYWYRRVMGKEIKFLLHFVKESKQDESGMPNNRFLAERTGGTYSTLKVQPAELEDSGVYFCASSQAGGLATPNEQFFGPGTRLTVL.

This clone was seen a few times. The V call is TRBV11-2, the J call TRBJ1-4; D remains unclear. Per the germline V gene, CDR1 is SGHAT and CDR2 is FQNNGV. This CDR3 region has 12 residues. V dropped 2 bases and J dropped 8 bases, with 6 bases sitting between them. The CDR3 nucleotides are TGTGCCAGCAGCTTACAGTACGAAAAACTGTTTTTT. Protein sequence: CASSLQYEKLFF. The whole variable domain, remainder taken from reference TRBV11-2 and TRBJ1-4, is EAGVAQSPRYKIIEKRQSVAFWCNPISGHATLYWYQQILGQGPKLLIQFQNNGVVDDSQLPKDRFSAERLKGVDSTLKIQPAKLEDSAVYLCASSLQYEKLFFGSGTQLSVL.

In its sample, this clone was seen a few times. V usage is TRBV7-2 and J usage is TRBJ2-1, with D possibly being TRBD2 (7 bases). The CDR3 consists of 15 residues. Trimming took 1 base from V and 4 from J, leaving 11 bases between them. Germline assignment: CDR1 SGHTA and CDR2 FQGNSA. In nucleotides, the CDR3 is TGTGCCAGCAGCTTAGGGGGGGGCCAGTACAATGAGCAGTTCTTC. The encoded protein is CASSLGGGQYNEQFF.

V gene TRBV5-6 combines with J gene TRBJ1-6; the D gene is possibly TRBD1 (5 bases). There are 16 residues in the CDR3. V shed 0 bases and J shed 5 bases, with 12 bases lying between them. Germline V gives CDR1 SGHDT, CDR2 YYEEEE. For the CDR3, the DNA is TGTGCCAGCAGCTTGGATCGGGGGTTGGATAATTCACCCCTCCACTTT. This sequence encodes CASSLDRGLDNSPLHF.

The CDR3 is CASSLRRAEKLFF. The CDR3 region has the DNA TGTGCCAGCAGTTTACGGAGGGCTGAAAAACTGTTTTTT. V is TRBV12-3 or TRBV12-4 and J is TRBJ1-4, with unresolved D. This CDR3 has 13 residues. Trimming took off 2 bases at V and 7 bases at J, with 8 bases between the two ends.

This rearrangement joins TRBV14 to TRBJ1-4; possible D gene TRBD1, 5 bases. Looked up from germline, CDR1 is SGHDN and CDR2 is FVKESK. The CDR3 extends over 15 amino acids. Between the trimmed V and J ends, which lost 0 bases and 7 bases, there was a span of 12 bases. In nucleotides, the CDR3 is TGTGCCAGCAGCCAAGATTGGGGCAAACGTGAAAAACTGTTTTTT. It encodes CASSQDWGKREKLFF.

This clone has a handful of counts. The rearrangement links TRBV9 to TRBJ1-1, with D tentatively TRBD1 (6 bases). Germline CDR1 SGDLS, CDR2 YYNGEE. The V end lost 3 bases, the J end lost 2 bases, and 20 bases lay between the germline ends. The CDR3 runs to 17 residues. CDR3 nucleotide sequence: TGTGCCAGCAGCGACAACCTGGCAGGGGATTTCAACACTGAAGCTTTCTTT. It is translated as CASSDNLAGDFNTEAFF.

The chain recombines TRBV18 with TRBJ1-1; 10 nucleotides align to TRBD1. This CDR3 has 14 residues. Germline loops: CDR1 KGHSH, CDR2 LQKENI. V was clipped by 5 bases and J by 1 base; unmatched bases: 1. The CDR3 DNA follows: TGTGCCAGCTCAAGGGACAGGGGGAACACTGAAGCTTTCTTT. Amino acid sequence: CASSRDRGNTEAFF.

V and J are TRBV5-6 and TRBJ1-5, with 9 bases fitting TRBD1. The CDR3 covers 18 residues. J was trimmed by 0 bases and V by 3 bases; bases with no gene match: 10. From germline, CDR1 is SGHDT and CDR2 YYEEEE. The CDR3 protein is CASSSHRGLVSSNQPQHF. CDR3 DNA: TGTGCCAGCAGCTCCCACAGGGGGCTCGTTTCTAGCAATCAGCCCCAGCATTTT. The full variable domain, completed using reference TRBV5-6 and TRBJ1-5, is DAGVTQSPTHLIKTRGQQVTLRCSPKSGHDTVSWYQQALGQGPQFIFQYYEEEERQRGNFPDRFSGHQFPNYSSELNVNALLLGDSALYLCASSSHRGLVSSNQPQHFGDGTRLSIL.

The rearrangement uses TRBV2 and TRBJ1-4; D is undetermined. Deletions cut 4 bases from V and 8 bases from J, with 14 bases between. Germline CDR1 and CDR2: SNHLY and FYNNEI. The CDR3 sequence is 14 residues long. The DNA of the CDR3 is TGTGCCAGCAGTGTCTGGGGAGAAGGCGAAAAACTGTTTTTT. It specifies CASSVWGEGEKLFF.

V usage is TRBV2 and J usage is TRBJ1-6, with 9 bases lining up with TRBD1. Germline V CDR1 and CDR2: SNHLY, FYNNEI. The CDR3 is 15 residues long. With 6 bases clipped from V and 6 bases from J, the junction kept 6 bases outside the gene matches. In DNA form, the CDR3 reads TGTGCCAGCAGCCGGGACAGGGAACGTAATTCACCCCTCCACTTT. Amino acid sequence: CASSRDRERNSPLHF.

The CDR3 DNA is TGTGCCAGCAGCCCCATGAGTAGCGGGGGCCTCCAAGAGACCCAGTACTTC. Its protein is CASSPMSSGGLQETQYF. This chain links TRBV9 with TRBJ2-5; 9 positions match TRBD2. J gave up 1 base and V 4 bases, and 11 bases lay outside the gene matches. This CDR3 has 17 residues. Germline V gene lookup returns CDR1 SGDLS and CDR2 YYNGEE.

The chain combines TRBV5-1 with TRBJ2-1, with TRBD2 identical over 8 bases. The CDR3 loop spans 14 amino acids. V was pared by 1 base and J by 7 bases, with 4 bases of the junction left unmatched. The V gene's germline CDR1 is SGHRS and CDR2 YFSETQ. The DNA for the CDR3 is TGCGCCAGCAGCTTGCGGGGGGGGCGAAATGAGCAGTTCTTC. It specifies CASSLRGGRNEQFF.

CDR3: CASSFQNTEAFF. The CDR3 nucleotides read TGTGCCAGCAGCTTCCAGAACACTGAAGCTTTCTTT. The chain couples TRBV7-9 to TRBJ1-1; D unclear. Germline-derived CDR1 and CDR2 are SEHNR and FQNEAQ (reference sequence). CDR3 size: 12 residues. Deletions cut 3 bases from V and 1 base from J, with 3 bases between.

The rearrangement joins TRBV7-2 to TRBJ1-3; D uncertain. In germline, CDR1 is SGHTA, CDR2 FQGNSA. This CDR3 contains 15 residues. The V gene lost 0 bases and the J gene lost 5 bases, with 11 bases spanning the gap. CDR3 amino acids: CASSLAAVPRNTIYF. Written as DNA, the CDR3 is TGTGCCAGCAGCTTAGCGGCCGTCCCGCGAAACACCATATATTTT.

The table lists this clone with a count of one. V and J are TRBV5-1 and TRBJ1-1; D possibly corresponds to TRBD1 (5 bases). The germline V gene has CDR1 SGHRS and CDR2 YFSETQ. V was trimmed by 5 bases and J by 0 bases, leaving 5 bases between them. CDR3 size: 12 residues. Here the CDR3 reads CASRGVNTEAFF. The CDR3 DNA sequence: TGCGCCAGCAGAGGGGTGAACACTGAAGCTTTCTTT.

The chain carries TRBV9 and TRBJ2-3, with 10 bases matching TRBD1. The CDR3 consists of 18 residues. The J segment lost 0 bases and the V segment lost 2 bases, leaving 9 bases of the junction unmatched. Germline assignment: CDR1 SGDLS and CDR2 YYNGEE. The CDR3 sequence: CASSVITGTGASTDTQYF. As DNA, the CDR3 is TGTGCCAGCAGCGTGATCACGGGGACAGGGGCTAGCACAGATACGCAGTATTTT.

This sequence joins TRBV6-5 and TRBJ1-6; no clear D gene. The CDR3 consists of 13 residues. V shed 7 bases and J shed 1 base, with 5 bases lying between them. Germline V gene lookup returns CDR1 MNHEY and CDR2 SVGAGI. CDR3 protein: CASKQSYNSPLHF. As DNA, the CDR3 is TGTGCCAGCAAACAGTCCTATAATTCACCCCTCCACTTT.

This clone has just one count. The V call is TRBV5-1, the J call TRBJ1-1; 10 positions match TRBD1. The CDR3 sequence is 16 residues long. With V trimmed by 2 bases and J by 4 bases, 8 bases remained unmatched. Germline V gives CDR1 SGHRS, CDR2 YFSETQ. The CDR3 DNA follows: TGCGCCAGCAGCTTAGACAGGGGGCAAGGTGGCACTGAAGCTTTCTTT. Amino acids: CASSLDRGQGGTEAFF.

The chain links TRBV28 to TRBJ1-2; tentatively, D is TRBD1 (5 bases). The germline gives CDR1 MDHEN, CDR2 SYDVKM. The CDR3 contains 13 residues. With 7 bases removed from V and 4 bases from J, the gap between germline ends came to 13 bases. The CDR3 loop is CASNQGPFYGYTF. As DNA, the CDR3 is TGTGCCAGCAACCAGGGCCCCTTCTATGGCTACACCTTC.

V and J are TRBV4-1 and TRBJ1-2, with 8 nucleotides matching TRBD1. V lost 2 bases and J lost 6; bases outside the gene matches: 11. The CDR3 is 16 amino acids. Germline V gene data show CDR1 as MGHRA and CDR2 as YSYEKL. The CDR3 protein is CASSQLRGRGKDGYTF. The CDR3 DNA sequence: TGCGCCAGCAGCCAACTCAGGGGGCGAGGAAAGGATGGCTACACCTTC.